These T cell receptor beta chains were read from a single sample in a study of vaccination effects on CD4 cells after COVID-19. Repertoires were generated with immunoSEQ multiplex PCR, while TCRdb's copy carries only in-frame clones and drops some. The sample has more than 30,000 clones, about 70% seen once. Their recognized antigens are unknown. The sample here was CD4+ T cells from PBMCs cultured without peptide, taken before COVID-19 vaccination. These receptors were taken from a human donor who received a COVID-19 vaccine. CDR3s leave out the opening cysteine and the closing phenylalanine or tryptophan. Fields, in order: CDR3 length, V gene, J gene, CDR3 protein.

CDR3 length: 13
V gene: TRBV5-1
J gene: TRBJ1-6
CDR3 protein: ASSLEGGLGSPLH

CDR3 length: 10
V gene: TRBV27
J gene: TRBJ2-7
CDR3 protein: ASSRTKYEQY

CDR3 length: 13
V gene: TRBV5-1
J gene: TRBJ2-6
CDR3 protein: ASSGGGSGANVLT

CDR3 length: 13
V gene: TRBV18
J gene: TRBJ2-5
CDR3 protein: ASSPRAGTQETQY

CDR3 length: 11
V gene: TRBV11-3
J gene: TRBJ2-1
CDR3 protein: ASSLEPQGEQF

CDR3 length: 10
V gene: TRBV30
J gene: TRBJ1-4
CDR3 protein: ACTGSYEKLF

CDR3 length: 13
V gene: TRBV7-2
J gene: TRBJ2-1
CDR3 protein: ASSFDRSSYNEQF

CDR3 length: 11
V gene: TRBV6-5
J gene: TRBJ1-2
CDR3 protein: ASRPGAAGGYT

CDR3 length: 12
V gene: TRBV7-8
J gene: TRBJ2-7
CDR3 protein: ASSSGRTDYEQY

CDR3 length: 12
V gene: TRBV7-3
J gene: TRBJ2-7
CDR3 protein: ASSPDRSSYEQY

CDR3 length: 13
V gene: TRBV3-1/TRBV3-2
J gene: TRBJ2-7
CDR3 protein: ASSRARSQGGEQY

CDR3 length: 11
V gene: TRBV11-2
J gene: TRBJ2-7
CDR3 protein: ASSFPATYEQY

CDR3 length: 15
V gene: TRBV6-2/TRBV6-3
J gene: TRBJ2-1
CDR3 protein: ASSNIGGAVKYNEQF